The 10 T cell receptor beta chains reported below all come from one sample, sequenced in a study of blood T cells in healthy people across ages. A second PCR, run for about 7 to 12 cycles, used a sample-barcoded 5' primer plus a J-beta primer mix. TCRdb reanalysed the 5' RACE reads using MiXCR and keeps one entry per CDR3 protein. The sample holds 540,000 or so distinct CDR3 sequences, roughly 28% seen once. Sequenced input: blood. The source of these receptors is a woman in her seventies in good health.

V usage is TRBV20-1 and J usage is TRBJ2-1, with TRBD2 matching over 8 bases. CDR1 and CDR2 from the germline V gene are DFQATT and SNEGSKA (reference sequence). The CDR3 consists of 16 residues. Trimming took 1 base from V and 4 from J; bases not matched to a gene: 9. The CDR3 region has the DNA TGCAGTGCTAGAGCCGGCGAGGCGGGGGGATACAATGAGCAGTTCTTC. Translation gives CSARAGEAGGYNEQFF.

As regards this clonotype: Its ends do not fully match the called genes, so a read error is possible. The J gene is TRBJ2-7, the V gene TRBV3-1; the D gene is possibly TRBD1 (5 bases). The germline CDR1 and CDR2 sequences are LGHDT and YNNKEL (reference sequence). The CDR3 runs 11 residues. The CDR3 bases are TGTGCCAGCAGCCAACAGGGTCCCCGCTTCTTC. It encodes CASSQQGPRFF.

The chain carries TRBV7-8 and TRBJ2-3, with 10 bases that match TRBD2. CDR1 SGHVS and CDR2 FQNEAQ come from the germline V gene. The trim removed 2 bases at V and 2 bases at J, leaving 4 bases unmatched. There are 16 residues in the CDR3. In DNA, the CDR3 is TGTGCCAGCAGCTTACGAGCGGGGGGGCACACAGATACGCAGTATTTT. It yields the protein CASSLRAGGHTDTQYF.

J is TRBJ1-4 and V is TRBV2, with 10 positions matching TRBD1. V lost 4 bases to trimming and J lost 6 bases; unmatched junction nucleotides: 2. This CDR3 comprises 14 residues. Germline V CDR1 and CDR2: SNHLY, FYNNEI. The CDR3 loop reads CASSGDRGDEKLFF. The CDR3, as DNA: TGTGCCAGCAGTGGGGACAGGGGAGATGAAAAACTGTTTTTT.

The chain combines TRBV29-1 with TRBJ1-2, with 7 bases identical to TRBD1. CDR3 length equals 11 residues. V lost 4 bases, J lost 9 bases, and 5 bases stayed unmatched. In germline, CDR1 is SQVTM, CDR2 ANQGSEA. CDR3 in amino acids: CSVGQGGRYTF. The CDR3 bases are TGCAGCGTTGGACAGGGTGGGCGCTACACCTTC.

The V and J genes are TRBV19 and TRBJ2-7; possibly TRBD2 for D (7 bases). CDR1 is LNHDA, CDR2 SQIVND, per germline (reference sequence). Trimming pared 4 bases from V and 4 bases from J, leaving 17 bases between. This CDR3 is built from 15 residues. The CDR3 region is CASSTVGGHIYEQYF. CDR3 nucleotides: TGTGCCAGTAGTACAGTCGGGGGGCATATATACGAGCAGTACTTC.

This clonotype was counted a few times. The chain recombines TRBV12-3 or TRBV12-4 with TRBJ1-1, with D unresolved. Trimming cost V 3 bases and J 4 bases, with 12 bases left between them. This CDR3 is built from 14 residues. CDR3 amino acids: CASSFRTGPTEAFF. As DNA, the CDR3 is TGTGCCAGCAGTTTTCGAACGGGCCCCACTGAAGCTTTCTTT.

The genes are TRBV7-2 and TRBJ2-5; the match to TRBD2 covers 7 bases. The DNA end is a closer match to TRBJ2-7, so the J assignment may be wrong. The V gene's germline CDR1 is SGHTA and CDR2 FQGNSA. This CDR3 has 16 residues. The CDR3, as DNA: TGTGCCAGCAGCCCGGGAGGCACGTTGAGCTCCTACGAGCAGTACTTC. Amino acid sequence: CASSPGGTLSSYEQYF.

This clonotype occurred once. This rearrangement joins TRBV14 to TRBJ2-3; D is unresolved. This CDR3 has 17 residues. V was trimmed by 1 base and J by 2 bases, leaving 16 bases between them. The germline CDR1 and CDR2 sequences are SGHDN and FVKESK. CDR3 in amino acids: CASSQGIMRTLTDTQYF. The CDR3 nucleotides are TGTGCCAGCAGCCAAGGGATTATGCGAACCCTCACAGATACGCAGTATTTT. Together with reference TRBV14 and TRBJ2-3, the CDR3 gives the full variable domain: EAGVTQFPSHSVIEKGQTVTLRCDPISGHDNLYWYRRVMGKEIKFLLHFVKESKQDESGMPNNRFLAERTGGTYSTLKVQPAELEDSGVYFCASSQGIMRTLTDTQYFGPGTRLTVL.

DNA for the CDR3: TGTGCCAGCAGATTAAATGGGGGGACCTACGAGCAGTACTTC. It specifies CASRLNGGTYEQYF. This chain uses TRBV7-6 with TRBJ2-7, with D possibly being TRBD2 (6 bases). V lost 6 bases and J 2 bases, leaving 14 bases between the germline ends. Germline V CDR1 and CDR2: SGHVS, FNYEAQ. This CDR3 contains 14 residues.